Shown below are 21 T cell receptor beta chains from a single sample sequenced in a study of human T cells and chemical hapten exposure. Extraction of total RNA was performed on unfractionated whole blood. TCRdb fed the 5' RACE reads into MiXCR, producing one record per CDR3 protein. Of around 80,000 distinct CDR3 sequences in the sample, approximately 16% were seen once. These receptors came from a female donor in good health.

This clonotype appeared a few times. The rearrangement uses TRBV6-5 and TRBJ2-3; no reliable D call. The germline V gene has CDR1 MNHEY and CDR2 SVGAGI. The CDR3 totals 16 residues. V was shortened by 2 bases and J by 0 bases, with 12 bases between the two germline ends. The CDR3 DNA is TGTGCCAGCAGTTACGGGGTAGGCCCTAGCACAGATACGCAGTATTTT. Its protein product is CASSYGVGPSTDTQYF.

J is TRBJ2-3 and V is TRBV11-2; 10 bases are a match to TRBD2. Germline values: CDR1 SGHAT, CDR2 FQNNGV. The V gene end was trimmed by 2 bases and the J gene end by 5 bases; junction bases not matched to a gene: 7. This CDR3 contains 16 residues. The CDR3: CASSLSVAGGVDTQYF. The CDR3 bases are TGTGCCAGCAGCTTATCCGTAGCGGGGGGCGTAGATACGCAGTATTTT.

This clonotype was detected a few times. The V and J genes are TRBV4-2 and TRBJ2-2; D might be TRBD1 or TRBD2, each matching 6 bases. Germline V gives CDR1 LGHNA, CDR2 YNFKEQ. Trimming took 4 bases from V and 1 from J, leaving 13 bases between them. The CDR3 consists of 16 residues. CDR3 sequence reads: CASSPRGGRNTGELFF. The CDR3 DNA reads as TGTGCCAGCAGCCCGCGTGGGGGGCGGAACACCGGGGAGCTGTTTTTT.

This clonotype was counted a few times. V gene TRBV7-2 combines with J gene TRBJ1-5, with a weak D call TRBD1 (6 bases). Trimming shortened V by 3 bases and J by 2 bases, and 11 bases separated the two germline ends. The germline gives CDR1 SGHTA, CDR2 FQGNSA. The CDR3 has 15 amino acids. DNA of the CDR3: TGTGCCAGCAGCTTGCAGGGGAATGGCAATCAGCCCCAGCATTTT. Protein sequence: CASSLQGNGNQPQHF.

This clonotype was recorded at least ten times. The gene calls are TRBV20-1 and TRBJ1-4; 7 nucleotides line up with TRBD1. The germline gives CDR1 DFQATT, CDR2 SNEGSKA (reference sequence). V gave up 3 bases and J gave up 8 bases; unmatched junction bases: 9. The CDR3 has 14 residues. The CDR3 nucleotides are TGCAGTGCTAGCGCGACAGGGATTCGGGAAAAACTGTTTTTT. Residues: CSASATGIREKLFF.

This clonotype was counted a few times. The chain links TRBV12-3 or TRBV12-4 to TRBJ1-3; TRBD1 matches at 8 bases. V shed 5 bases, J shed 0 bases, and the junction held 3 bases outside the gene matches. The CDR3 is 15 amino acids. The CDR3 reads CASSNDRGSGNTIYF. For the CDR3, the DNA is TGTGCCAGCAGTAACGACAGGGGCTCTGGAAACACCATATATTTT.

In its sample, this clonotype was seen a few times. The chain couples TRBV28 to TRBJ2-1; 9 bases line up with TRBD2. Trimming took 3 bases from V and 7 from J; bases not matched to a gene: 7. The CDR3 runs to 15 residues. The germline V gene has CDR1 MDHEN and CDR2 SYDVKM. The CDR3 nucleotides are TGTGCCAGCAGTTTGGCCCTAGCGGGATGGAATGAGCAGTTCTTC. Translated: CASSLALAGWNEQFF.

The V gene is TRBV6-5, the J gene TRBJ2-7, with D perhaps matching TRBD2 (6 bases). V lost 6 bases and J lost 1, with 13 bases in between. The CDR3 is 14 amino acids. Germline CDR1 is MNHEY and CDR2 is SVGAGI. The CDR3 DNA reads TGTGCCAGCAGCAATTTTGCGGGGTCCTACGAGCAGTACTTC. Its translation is CASSNFAGSYEQYF.

This clonotype has more than one count but fewer than ten. The V and J genes are TRBV5-6 and TRBJ1-5; D is unclear. The germline gives CDR1 SGHDT, CDR2 YYEEEE. CDR3 size: 15 residues. V was trimmed by 2 bases and J by 7 bases, leaving 16 bases between them. CDR3 sequence: CASSLGGKGRQPQHF. In DNA, the CDR3 is TGTGCCAGCAGCTTAGGAGGGAAGGGTCGACAGCCCCAGCATTTT.

This clonotype was observed a few times. The chain uses TRBV6-2 or TRBV6-3 and TRBJ2-7; 13 nucleotides align to TRBD2. The CDR3 is 15 amino acids. V was pared by 7 bases and J by 7 bases, with 10 bases of the junction left unmatched. CDR1 MNHEY and CDR2 SVGEGT come from the germline V gene. CDR3 sequence: CASTLRTSGSVEQYF. The DNA for the CDR3 is TGTGCCAGCACCCTCAGGACTAGCGGGAGCGTTGAGCAGTACTTC.

This clonotype was recorded a few times. The chain joins TRBV7-2 to TRBJ1-1; D is unclear. The CDR3 loop spans 13 amino acids. Germline CDR1 SGHTA, CDR2 FQGNSA. With 2 bases removed from V and 0 bases from J, the gap between germline ends came to 4 bases. Here the CDR3 DNA reads TGTGCCAGCAGCTTATCGGTGAACACTGAAGCTTTCTTT. Translating gives CASSLSVNTEAFF.

This clonotype was picked up a small number of times. This chain connects TRBV30 to TRBJ1-2; 9 bases align to TRBD1. V lost 4 bases, J lost 5 bases, and 11 bases stayed unmatched. This CDR3 is 15 amino acids long. Germline V gives CDR1 GTSNPN, CDR2 SVGIG (reference sequence). The CDR3 sequence is CAWTQLSGTGYGYTF. The CDR3 nucleotides read TGTGCCTGGACACAACTTTCCGGGACAGGGTATGGCTACACCTTC.

This chain links TRBV28 with TRBJ2-4; D gene unclear. V was shortened by 3 bases and J by 9 bases, with 6 bases between the two germline ends. The CDR3 covers 11 residues. The germline V gene has CDR1 MDHEN and CDR2 SYDVKM. The CDR3, as DNA: TGTGCCAGCAGTTTGGAGACCATTCAGTACTTC. Translation gives CASSLETIQYF.

The J gene is TRBJ2-3, the V gene TRBV4-1; 8 bases match TRBD2. The CDR3 runs 15 residues. Germline CDR1 and CDR2: MGHRA and YSYEKL. J was trimmed by 9 bases and V by 0 bases; bases with no gene match: 8. In DNA, the CDR3 is TGCGCCAGCAGCCAAGACAGCGGGAGCGGACTAACGCAGTATTTT. Its protein product is CASSQDSGSGLTQYF.

The chain links TRBV6-6 to TRBJ2-5; 8 nucleotides align to TRBD1. This CDR3 region has 18 residues. In germline, CDR1 is MNHNY, CDR2 SVGAGI (reference sequence). The V and J ends lost 2 bases and 5 bases, in that order; junction bases with no gene match: 16. The CDR3 nucleotides read TGTGCCAGCAGTTACCCGGGACAGGACCCTACTTACGAGGAGACCCAGTACTTC. Encoded protein: CASSYPGQDPTYEETQYF.

J is TRBJ2-3 and V is TRBV7-8; 12 positions match TRBD2. CDR1 and CDR2 (germline): SGHVS, FQNEAQ. V lost 5 bases and J lost 3; bases outside the gene matches: 9. The CDR3 spans 17 residues. In DNA form, the CDR3 reads TGTGCCAGCAGCGTTAACCGACTAGCGGGGGTGACAGATACGCAGTATTTT. Translation gives CASSVNRLAGVTDTQYF.

This clonotype was seen only a few times. This chain links TRBV6-5 with TRBJ1-5, with no clear D. Per germline, CDR1 MNHEY and CDR2 SVGAGI. This CDR3 has 12 amino acids. V shed 10 bases and J shed 4 bases, with 11 bases lying between them. Here the CDR3 DNA reads TGTGCCACACGAGAGGGAAATCAGCCCCAGCATTTT. It specifies CATREGNQPQHF.

The V gene is TRBV6-5, the J gene TRBJ2-1; 9 bases match TRBD1. V was pared by 6 bases and J by 7 bases, with 10 bases of the junction left unmatched. The CDR3 runs 15 residues. Per the germline V gene, CDR1 is MNHEY and CDR2 is SVGAGI. The CDR3 coding sequence is TGTGCCAGCAGACGAGCCGGGACAGGGTTGAATGAGCAGTTCTTC. Its translation is CASRRAGTGLNEQFF.

V gene TRBV28 combines with J gene TRBJ1-4; perhaps TRBD1 as D (5 bases). V was cut by 11 bases and J by 4 bases, with 14 bases left in between. This CDR3 comprises 13 residues. Looked up from germline, CDR1 is MDHEN and CDR2 is SYDVKM. In DNA form, the CDR3 reads TGTGCCGCCGGGGGACCGCTTAATGAAAAACTGTTTTTT. This sequence encodes CAAGGPLNEKLFF.

This clonotype was found a few times. The chain has TRBV2 and TRBJ2-7; 7 bases agree with TRBD1. Germline CDR1 is SNHLY and CDR2 is FYNNEI. This CDR3 spans 12 amino acids. The trim removed 1 base at V and 10 bases at J, leaving 4 bases unmatched. CDR3 sequence reads: CASSEGGGVQYF. CDR3 DNA sequence: TGTGCCAGCAGTGAAGGAGGGGGCGTTCAGTACTTC.

The rearrangement uses TRBV5-1 and TRBJ1-4; 7 bases align to TRBD1. The CDR3 is 16 amino acids. From germline, CDR1 is SGHRS and CDR2 YFSETQ. V trimming: 5 bases; J trimming: 0 bases; junction bases outside the gene matches: 7. The CDR3 coding sequence is TGCGCCAGCAGTTCGGGACAGACTGCAACTAATGAAAAACTGTTTTTT. It specifies CASSSGQTATNEKLFF.